Listed below are T cell receptor beta chains from one sample, sequenced in a study of technical replicates of blood from several donors. The table came from immunoSEQ multiplex PCR; TCRdb's copy has only in-frame clones and leaves some out. The sample lists about 72,000 clones, just under 97% seen once, with less than 0.3% in the top ten. Sequenced: T cells isolated from PBMCs. All receptors derive from a human donor in good health. Each CDR3 is given without its conserved first and last residue.

cdr3_aa: ASSPGTSGNNEQF; cdr3_length: 13; v_call: TRBV18; j_call: TRBJ2-1
cdr3_aa: ASSLGTAVGIQY; cdr3_length: 12; v_call: TRBV11-2; j_call: TRBJ2-4
cdr3_aa: ASSSYRAGNTIY; cdr3_length: 12; v_call: TRBV11-3; j_call: TRBJ1-3
cdr3_aa: ASSLALGGYGYT; cdr3_length: 12; v_call: TRBV7-2; j_call: TRBJ1-2
cdr3_aa: ASSPRTGGFTEAF; cdr3_length: 13; v_call: TRBV18; j_call: TRBJ1-1
cdr3_aa: ASMGAGENSPLH; cdr3_length: 12; v_call: TRBV6-5; j_call: TRBJ1-6
cdr3_aa: ATSINDLATNEKLF; cdr3_length: 14; v_call: TRBV15; j_call: TRBJ1-4
cdr3_aa: ASSLSVWDRGTGELF; cdr3_length: 15; v_call: TRBV27; j_call: TRBJ2-2
cdr3_aa: AGSGLAGVRY; cdr3_length: 10; v_call: TRBV13; j_call: TRBJ2-7
cdr3_aa: ASSGPSGEQF; cdr3_length: 10; v_call: TRBV11-1; j_call: TRBJ2-1
cdr3_aa: ASAPASGKQETQY; cdr3_length: 13; v_call: TRBV9; j_call: TRBJ2-5
cdr3_aa: ASSHLWTGNEQPQH; cdr3_length: 14; v_call: TRBV28; j_call: TRBJ1-5
cdr3_aa: ASSLAGPESNQPQH; cdr3_length: 14; v_call: TRBV27; j_call: TRBJ1-5
cdr3_aa: ASSQTPWRTGTEAF; cdr3_length: 14; v_call: TRBV11-2; j_call: TRBJ1-1
cdr3_aa: ASSVSQGGPQH; cdr3_length: 11; v_call: TRBV25-1; j_call: TRBJ1-5
cdr3_aa: ASSQEERTIRQF; cdr3_length: 12; v_call: TRBV4-1; j_call: TRBJ2-1
cdr3_aa: ASSQAGLVGEETQY; cdr3_length: 14; v_call: TRBV4-1; j_call: TRBJ2-5
cdr3_aa: ASSAGVGYGYT; cdr3_length: 11; v_call: TRBV7-2; j_call: TRBJ1-2
cdr3_aa: ASSPPRGGTNRGDTQY; cdr3_length: 16; v_call: TRBV18; j_call: TRBJ2-3
cdr3_aa: ASSPVTGIGNTIY; cdr3_length: 13; v_call: TRBV4-2; j_call: TRBJ1-3
cdr3_aa: ASQGTSGADTGELF; cdr3_length: 14; v_call: TRBV10-3; j_call: TRBJ2-2
cdr3_aa: ASSVGGYTGEGNTIY; cdr3_length: 15; v_call: TRBV9; j_call: TRBJ1-3
cdr3_aa: SADRGNTEAF; cdr3_length: 10; v_call: TRBV29-1; j_call: TRBJ1-1
cdr3_aa: ASTEGAGVFSPLH; cdr3_length: 13; v_call: TRBV5-1; j_call: TRBJ1-6
cdr3_aa: ASSSGQSYEQY; cdr3_length: 11; v_call: TRBV11-2; j_call: TRBJ2-7
cdr3_aa: ASSLDLTEAF; cdr3_length: 10; v_call: TRBV5-6; j_call: TRBJ1-1
cdr3_aa: ASSPPGGKNTDTQY; cdr3_length: 14; v_call: TRBV7-9; j_call: TRBJ2-3
cdr3_aa: ASTAGRHNSPLH; cdr3_length: 12; v_call: TRBV2; j_call: TRBJ1-6
cdr3_aa: SVETALNLEAF; cdr3_length: 11; v_call: TRBV29-1; j_call: TRBJ1-1
cdr3_aa: ASSALPGLATDTQY; cdr3_length: 14; v_call: TRBV27; j_call: TRBJ2-3
cdr3_aa: AWNRAGNTIY; cdr3_length: 10; v_call: TRBV30; j_call: TRBJ1-3
cdr3_aa: ASSERQGTRGNSPLH; cdr3_length: 15; v_call: TRBV7-2; j_call: TRBJ1-6
cdr3_aa: ASSRWETQY; cdr3_length: 9; v_call: TRBV28; j_call: TRBJ2-5
cdr3_aa: ASSITRGGKETQY; cdr3_length: 13; v_call: TRBV11-2; j_call: TRBJ2-5
cdr3_aa: ASSLPRTGDYGYT; cdr3_length: 13; v_call: TRBV28; j_call: TRBJ1-2
cdr3_aa: ASRWGLGYT; cdr3_length: 9; v_call: TRBV28; j_call: TRBJ1-2
cdr3_aa: SANLRGTQH; cdr3_length: 9; v_call: TRBV20-1; j_call: TRBJ1-5
cdr3_aa: ASSLLLAGENEQF; cdr3_length: 13; v_call: TRBV11-2; j_call: TRBJ2-1
cdr3_aa: ASSPSGSSYEQY; cdr3_length: 12; v_call: TRBV5-4; j_call: TRBJ2-7
cdr3_aa: ASSEGLGRRQPQH; cdr3_length: 13; v_call: TRBV5-1; j_call: TRBJ1-5
cdr3_aa: ASRHSGTGGYEQY; cdr3_length: 13; v_call: TRBV6-1; j_call: TRBJ2-7
cdr3_aa: ASRTPGQVLETQY; cdr3_length: 13; v_call: TRBV11-2; j_call: TRBJ2-5
cdr3_aa: ASNQRTAKNTEAF; cdr3_length: 13; v_call: TRBV6-5; j_call: TRBJ1-1
cdr3_aa: ASSKQGTGNTIY; cdr3_length: 12; v_call: TRBV7-6; j_call: TRBJ1-3
cdr3_aa: ASSMGTGYSYEQY; cdr3_length: 13; v_call: TRBV19; j_call: TRBJ2-7
cdr3_aa: ASSLVGSGYEQY; cdr3_length: 12; v_call: TRBV5-1; j_call: TRBJ2-7
cdr3_aa: ASSEAYNEQF; cdr3_length: 10; v_call: TRBV28; j_call: TRBJ2-1
cdr3_aa: ASSTQREGGTDTQY; cdr3_length: 14; v_call: TRBV19; j_call: TRBJ2-3
cdr3_aa: SVEGLAGGPSGDEQY; cdr3_length: 15; v_call: TRBV29-1; j_call: TRBJ2-7